Each of the 24 T cell receptor beta chains below was sequenced from the same sample in a study of blood T cell repertoires in COVID-19. Sequencing used immunoSEQ multiplex PCR; TCRdb keeps in-frame clones, though not all of them. The table has 100,000 to 150,000 clones, 85% to 90% seen once. Sequenced: peripheral blood. The receptor set was obtained from a human donor in a cohort sampled during active COVID-19.

J is TRBJ2-4 and V is TRBV5-1; possibly TRBD2 for D (6 bases). Germline CDR1 reads SGHRS; CDR2 reads YFSETQ. The CDR3 loop spans 15 amino acids. The V gene lost 2 bases and the J gene lost 12 bases, with 21 bases spanning the gap. CDR3 sequence (DNA): TGCGCCAGCAGCTTAGATACCGGGGGAGGAGCGGGTCAGTACTTC. This gives the protein CASSLDTGGGAGQYF.

This chain connects TRBV3-1 (or the pseudogene TRBV3-2) to TRBJ1-1; TRBD1 might be the D (5 bases). CDR3 length: 16 amino acids. Germline V gene sequence: CDR1 LGHDT, CDR2 YNNKEL (reference sequence). V was pared by 4 bases and J by 0 bases, with 15 bases between. This CDR3 reads CASSPPPQGLNTEAFF. DNA of the CDR3: TGTGCCAGCAGCCCGCCCCCTCAGGGTCTGAACACTGAAGCTTTCTTT.

The CDR3 sequence: CASSYSPSSRNTNEQFF. The CDR3 DNA reads TGTGCCAGCAGTTACAGCCCTAGCTCCCGGAATACTAATGAGCAGTTCTTC. J is TRBJ2-1 and V is TRBV6-2 or TRBV6-3; tentative D call: TRBD2 (5 bases). This CDR3 region has 17 residues. CDR1 MNHEY and CDR2 SVGEGT come from the germline V gene. With 2 bases removed from V and 7 bases from J, the gap between germline ends came to 21 bases.

This chain connects TRBV5-4 to TRBJ2-5; the match to TRBD2 covers 10 bases. Per germline, CDR1 SGHNT and CDR2 YYREEE (reference sequence). The length of the CDR3 is 16 residues. The junction had 12 bases not matched to a gene; V was cut back by 5 bases and J by 5 bases. As DNA, the CDR3 is TGTGCCAGCAGTTCTAGCGGGAGCGGCATCGGGGAGACCCAGTACTTC. It specifies CASSSSGSGIGETQYF. Full variable domain (remainder filled in from reference TRBV5-4 and TRBJ2-5): ETGVTQSPTHLIKTRGQQVTLRCSSQSGHNTVSWYQQALGQGPQFIFQYYREEENGRGNFPPRFSGLQFPNYSSELNVNALELDDSALYLCASSSSGSGIGETQYFGPGTRLLVL.

The CDR3 here is CASSPPPSGGPQETQYF. The CDR3 nucleotides read TGTGCCAGCAGCCCCCCCCCTAGCGGGGGCCCACAAGAGACCCAGTACTTC. The chain uses TRBV3-1 (or the pseudogene TRBV3-2) and TRBJ2-5, with TRBD2 matching 10 bases. The J segment lost 2 bases and the V segment lost 4 bases, leaving 10 bases of the junction unmatched. Germline V lookup: CDR1 LGHDT, CDR2 YNNKEL (reference sequence). The CDR3 is 17 amino acids.

In regard to this clone: At the DNA level, this CDR3 is encoded by other sequences in the same sample as well. The V and J genes are TRBV28 and TRBJ2-2; no clear D. Looked up from germline, CDR1 is MDHEN and CDR2 is SYDVKM. Deletions cut 3 bases from V and 8 bases from J, with 4 bases between. CDR3 length equals 11 residues. The CDR3 loop is CASSLRGELFF. Written as DNA, the CDR3 is TGTGCCAGCAGTTTGAGGGGGGAGCTGTTTTTT.

The chain links TRBV5-1 to TRBJ2-7; 9 nucleotides agree with TRBD1. The CDR3 length is 16 residues. The germline V gene has CDR1 SGHRS and CDR2 YFSETQ. J was trimmed by 1 base and V by 4 bases; bases with no gene match: 9. This chain's CDR3 is CASSTWYGQGSYEQYF. Written as DNA, the CDR3 is TGCGCCAGCAGCACATGGTACGGACAGGGGTCCTACGAGCAGTACTTC. Filled out from reference TRBV5-1 and TRBJ2-7, the complete variable domain reads KAGVTQTPRYLIKTRGQQVTLSCSPISGHRSVSWYQQTPGQGLQFLFEYFSETQRNKGNFPGRFSGRQFSNSRSEMNVSTLELGDSALYLCASSTWYGQGSYEQYFGPGTRLTVT.

The rearrangement uses TRBV14 and TRBJ2-1, with D maybe TRBD2 (7 bases). The CDR3 is 16 residues long. The V end lost 3 bases, the J end lost 2 bases, and 14 bases lay between the germline ends. Germline assignment: CDR1 SGHDN and CDR2 FVKESK. The CDR3: CASSHEGGGPYNEQFF. As DNA, the CDR3 is TGTGCCAGCAGCCACGAGGGAGGGGGTCCCTACAATGAGCAGTTCTTC. The full variable domain, with the rest looked up from reference TRBV14 and TRBJ2-1, is EAGVTQFPSHSVIEKGQTVTLRCDPISGHDNLYWYRRVMGKEIKFLLHFVKESKQDESGMPNNRFLAERTGGTYSTLKVQPAELEDSGVYFCASSHEGGGPYNEQFFGPGTRLTVL.

The V and J genes are TRBV19 and TRBJ2-7, with a possible D match to TRBD1 (5 bases). Trimming left V 1 base short and J 1 base short, with 8 bases between. Germline CDR1 reads LNHDA; CDR2 reads SQIVND (reference sequence). CDR3 length equals 14 residues. Here the CDR3 reads CASSIVPGSYEQYF. DNA of the CDR3: TGTGCCAGTAGTATAGTCCCAGGGTCCTACGAGCAGTACTTC.

This chain connects TRBV10-3 to TRBJ2-5; 7 bases map to TRBD1. The CDR3 is 13 amino acids. From germline, CDR1 is ENHRY and CDR2 SYGVKD. With V trimmed by 6 bases and J by 1 base, 2 bases remained unmatched. As DNA, the CDR3 is TGTGCCATCAGGGGGACAGTCCAAGAGACCCAGTACTTC. It translates to CAIRGTVQETQYF.

This rearrangement joins TRBV14 to TRBJ2-1; TRBD2 might be the D (5 bases). CDR1 SGHDN and CDR2 FVKESK come from the germline V gene. V lost 5 bases and J 1 base, leaving 9 bases between the germline ends. The length of the CDR3 is 14 residues. The CDR3 region has the DNA TGTGCCAGCAGCTCCCGGGGATCCTACAATGAGCAGTTCTTC. Translating it yields CASSSRGSYNEQFF.

This chain links TRBV27 with TRBJ2-7, with 7 bases that match TRBD1. The CDR3 consists of 13 residues. Trimming removed 5 bases from V and 1 base from J; junction bases left unmatched: 2. Germline CDR1 MNHEY, CDR2 SMNVEV (reference sequence). In nucleotides, the CDR3 is TGTGCCAGCAGTGGGGACAGTTCCTACGAGCAGTACTTC. Translating it yields CASSGDSSYEQYF.

This clone was detected only a few times. The chain joins TRBV28 to TRBJ1-5; 7 nucleotides align to TRBD1. The length of the CDR3 is 13 residues. Looked up from germline, CDR1 is MDHEN and CDR2 is SYDVKM. Trimming removed 5 bases from V and 5 bases from J; junction bases left unmatched: 3. The CDR3 region is CASSDDRDQPQHF. The CDR3 DNA sequence: TGTGCCAGCAGTGATGACAGGGATCAGCCCCAGCATTTT.

V gene TRBV3-1 (or the pseudogene TRBV3-2) combines with J gene TRBJ2-5; D is ambiguous. Germline values: CDR1 LGHDT, CDR2 YNNKEL (reference sequence). With 1 base removed from V and 0 bases from J, the gap between germline ends came to 9 bases. The CDR3 has 15 residues. Here the CDR3 reads CASSQVPRDQETQYF. CDR3 bases: TGTGCCAGCAGCCAAGTCCCGCGAGACCAAGAGACCCAGTACTTC.

This chain links TRBV4-1 with TRBJ1-2; TRBD1 matches at 12 bases. With V trimmed by 0 bases and J by 5 bases, 7 bases remained unmatched. Germline lookup yields CDR1 MGHRA and CDR2 YSYEKL. The CDR3 has 17 residues. The CDR3 sequence is CASSQDGTGGVTYGYTF. Here the CDR3 DNA reads TGCGCCAGCAGCCAAGATGGGACAGGGGGCGTAACGTATGGCTACACCTTC.

This clone was picked up one time. Written as DNA, the CDR3 is TGTGCCAGCAGCCAGACTAGCGCGAACTACGAGCAGTACTTC. Translation: CASSQTSANYEQYF. The chain is built from TRBV28 and TRBJ2-7; 8 bases line up with TRBD2. CDR3 size: 14 residues. V lost 6 bases to trimming and J lost 3 bases; unmatched junction nucleotides: 7. CDR1 is MDHEN, CDR2 SYDVKM, per germline.

This rearrangement joins TRBV2 to TRBJ2-2; D unclear. Trimming removed 1 base from V and 4 bases from J, with 10 bases in between. The CDR3 loop spans 15 amino acids. CDR1 is SNHLY, CDR2 FYNNEI, per germline. The CDR3 spells CASSEGSRGTGELFF. In DNA, the CDR3 is TGTGCCAGCAGTGAAGGCTCGCGAGGCACCGGGGAGCTGTTTTTT.

Many counts were recorded for this clone. The genes are TRBV9 and TRBJ2-7; 9 bases align to TRBD2. CDR3 length equals 14 residues. With 3 bases clipped from V and 7 bases from J, the junction kept 8 bases outside the gene matches. Germline CDR1 reads SGDLS; CDR2 reads YYNGEE. In DNA form, the CDR3 reads TGTGCCAGCAGCGCTCCTAGCGGGGAGGTAGAGCAGTACTTC. Residues: CASSAPSGEVEQYF. The full variable domain, rest sourced from reference TRBV9 and TRBJ2-7, is DSGVTQTPKHLITATGQRVTLRCSPRSGDLSVYWYQQSLDQGLQFLIQYYNGEERAKGNILERFSAQQFPDLHSELNLSSLELGDSALYFCASSAPSGEVEQYFGPGTRLTVT.

V and J are TRBV28 and TRBJ1-6; 7 bases align to TRBD1. Per germline, CDR1 MDHEN and CDR2 SYDVKM. This CDR3 has 14 amino acids. The trim removed 5 bases at V and 10 bases at J, leaving 8 bases unmatched. DNA of the CDR3: TGTGCCAGCAGTAAGGGGGCAGGGCCCTCACCCCTCCACTTT. Its translation is CASSKGAGPSPLHF.

The V and J genes are TRBV19 and TRBJ1-1; unclear D gene. Germline assignment: CDR1 LNHDA and CDR2 SQIVND (reference sequence). The V and J ends lost 1 base and 5 bases respectively, with 5 bases between them. The CDR3 has 12 residues. The CDR3 here is CASSIGRTEAFF. The CDR3 DNA follows: TGTGCCAGTAGTATAGGGAGGACTGAAGCTTTCTTT.

This CDR3 reads CASTREGGANFGEAFF. The CDR3 DNA reads TGTGCCAGCACCAGGGAGGGGGGCGCGAACTTTGGTGAAGCTTTCTTT. The J gene is TRBJ1-1, the V gene TRBV5-5; D is possibly TRBD1 (6 bases). CDR3 length equals 16 residues. CDR1 SGHKS and CDR2 YYEKEE come from the germline V gene (reference sequence). V was cut by 6 bases and J by 7 bases, with 25 bases left in between.

This chain joins TRBV5-6 and TRBJ1-1; 9 bases agree with TRBD1. Unmatched junction bases numbered 18, after V lost 5 bases and J lost 4 bases. This CDR3 is built from 18 residues. Germline-derived CDR1 and CDR2 are SGHDT and YYEEEE. The CDR3 nucleotides are TGTGCCAGCAGACCTGGTGGGGACAGGGTCTTATTTGGCACTGAAGCTTTCTTT. This gives the protein CASRPGGDRVLFGTEAFF. The full variable domain, in which reference TRBV5-6 and TRBJ1-1 provide the parts outside the CDR3, is DAGVTQSPTHLIKTRGQQVTLRCSPKSGHDTVSWYQQALGQGPQFIFQYYEEEERQRGNFPDRFSGHQFPNYSSELNVNALLLGDSALYLCASRPGGDRVLFGTEAFFGQGTRLTVV.

The rearrangement joins TRBV28 to TRBJ2-6; D may be TRBD1 (6 bases). Per the germline V gene, CDR1 is MDHEN and CDR2 is SYDVKM. The CDR3 loop spans 15 amino acids. V lost 5 bases and J lost 2, with 10 bases in between. CDR3 in amino acids: CASSLTGTGANVLTF. The CDR3 DNA reads as TGTGCCAGCAGTCTAACAGGGACTGGGGCCAACGTCCTGACTTTC.

This clone was counted a few times. The germline gene is not matched at one end of the junction; a read error may be the cause. The chain combines TRBV7-7 with TRBJ2-1; 9 positions match TRBD2. Germline lookup yields CDR1 SSHAT and CDR2 FNYEAQ (reference sequence). CDR3 length: 16 amino acids. CDR3 DNA: TGTGCTAGCAGCGAAACCGGGACTAGCCTCAGTAATGAGCAGTTCTTC. Its translation: CASSETGTSLSNEQFF. Full variable domain (rest looked up from reference TRBV7-7 and TRBJ2-1): GAGVSQSPRYKVTKRGQDVTLRCDPISSHATLYWYQQALGQGPEFLTYFNYEAQPDKSGLPSDRFSAERPEGSISTLTIQRTEQRDSAMYRCASSETGTSLSNEQFFGPGTRLTVL.